This T cell receptor beta chain was identified in a study of immune evolution from preneoplasia to lung adenocarcinoma. Repertoires were generated with immunoSEQ multiplex PCR, while TCRdb's copy carries only in-frame clones and drops some. The data show over 1,000 clones, approximately 80% seen once. Concerning this clone itself: What it recognizes is unknown.

This CDR3 contains 18 residues. Whole-study findings and limits: Later-stage lesions seemingly showed higher T cell density and diversity than normal lung.

Histologic diagnosis was independently verified by two lung pathologists. Sequencing input: FFPE adjacent normal lung tissue. J is TRBJ2-3 and V is TRBV1; the DNA was not compared with TRBD2, the D call given in the table. TRBV1 is a pseudogene locus. This TCR came from a person between 55 and 69 years old with lung adenocarcinoma. The CDR3 region is CTSSQDCNEGGRTDTQYF. DNA for the CDR3: TGCACCAGCAGCCAAGATTGTAACGAGGGAGGGCGCACAGATACGCAGTATTTT.